This entry concerns a single T cell receptor beta chain. Its antigen is not known. These data are taken from a study of shared clonotypes between healthy human individuals. The CDR3 has 15 residues. From germline, CDR1 is SGDLS and CDR2 YYNGEE. The trim removed 3 bases at V and 6 bases at J, leaving 3 bases unmatched. Sequenced by immunoSEQ multiplex PCR; TCRdb stores in-frame clones only, minus some. The sample has around 1,900,000 clones; roughly 93% are singletons. Overall study findings and caveats: Roughly 4.6% of naive CD4 clonotypes were common to several donors. Clonotype sharing among the donors was expected to vary with sequencing depth.

Naive-designated CD8 cells lacked CD45RO, were positively enriched for CCR7, and omitted terminally differentiated effector memory CD45RA+ cells. Caucasian adults residing in Nashville, Tennessee made up all the donors. Material: naive CD8+ T cells from PBMCs. The source of this sequence is a man between 18 and 29 years old in good health. Some clones in this sample may be carry-over from other donors' samples. The rearrangement joins TRBV9 to TRBJ2-1; 13 bases align to TRBD2. The CDR3 bases are TGTGCCAGCAGCGCGGGACTAGCGGGACTCAATGAGCAGTTCTTC. Protein: CASSAGLAGLNEQFF.